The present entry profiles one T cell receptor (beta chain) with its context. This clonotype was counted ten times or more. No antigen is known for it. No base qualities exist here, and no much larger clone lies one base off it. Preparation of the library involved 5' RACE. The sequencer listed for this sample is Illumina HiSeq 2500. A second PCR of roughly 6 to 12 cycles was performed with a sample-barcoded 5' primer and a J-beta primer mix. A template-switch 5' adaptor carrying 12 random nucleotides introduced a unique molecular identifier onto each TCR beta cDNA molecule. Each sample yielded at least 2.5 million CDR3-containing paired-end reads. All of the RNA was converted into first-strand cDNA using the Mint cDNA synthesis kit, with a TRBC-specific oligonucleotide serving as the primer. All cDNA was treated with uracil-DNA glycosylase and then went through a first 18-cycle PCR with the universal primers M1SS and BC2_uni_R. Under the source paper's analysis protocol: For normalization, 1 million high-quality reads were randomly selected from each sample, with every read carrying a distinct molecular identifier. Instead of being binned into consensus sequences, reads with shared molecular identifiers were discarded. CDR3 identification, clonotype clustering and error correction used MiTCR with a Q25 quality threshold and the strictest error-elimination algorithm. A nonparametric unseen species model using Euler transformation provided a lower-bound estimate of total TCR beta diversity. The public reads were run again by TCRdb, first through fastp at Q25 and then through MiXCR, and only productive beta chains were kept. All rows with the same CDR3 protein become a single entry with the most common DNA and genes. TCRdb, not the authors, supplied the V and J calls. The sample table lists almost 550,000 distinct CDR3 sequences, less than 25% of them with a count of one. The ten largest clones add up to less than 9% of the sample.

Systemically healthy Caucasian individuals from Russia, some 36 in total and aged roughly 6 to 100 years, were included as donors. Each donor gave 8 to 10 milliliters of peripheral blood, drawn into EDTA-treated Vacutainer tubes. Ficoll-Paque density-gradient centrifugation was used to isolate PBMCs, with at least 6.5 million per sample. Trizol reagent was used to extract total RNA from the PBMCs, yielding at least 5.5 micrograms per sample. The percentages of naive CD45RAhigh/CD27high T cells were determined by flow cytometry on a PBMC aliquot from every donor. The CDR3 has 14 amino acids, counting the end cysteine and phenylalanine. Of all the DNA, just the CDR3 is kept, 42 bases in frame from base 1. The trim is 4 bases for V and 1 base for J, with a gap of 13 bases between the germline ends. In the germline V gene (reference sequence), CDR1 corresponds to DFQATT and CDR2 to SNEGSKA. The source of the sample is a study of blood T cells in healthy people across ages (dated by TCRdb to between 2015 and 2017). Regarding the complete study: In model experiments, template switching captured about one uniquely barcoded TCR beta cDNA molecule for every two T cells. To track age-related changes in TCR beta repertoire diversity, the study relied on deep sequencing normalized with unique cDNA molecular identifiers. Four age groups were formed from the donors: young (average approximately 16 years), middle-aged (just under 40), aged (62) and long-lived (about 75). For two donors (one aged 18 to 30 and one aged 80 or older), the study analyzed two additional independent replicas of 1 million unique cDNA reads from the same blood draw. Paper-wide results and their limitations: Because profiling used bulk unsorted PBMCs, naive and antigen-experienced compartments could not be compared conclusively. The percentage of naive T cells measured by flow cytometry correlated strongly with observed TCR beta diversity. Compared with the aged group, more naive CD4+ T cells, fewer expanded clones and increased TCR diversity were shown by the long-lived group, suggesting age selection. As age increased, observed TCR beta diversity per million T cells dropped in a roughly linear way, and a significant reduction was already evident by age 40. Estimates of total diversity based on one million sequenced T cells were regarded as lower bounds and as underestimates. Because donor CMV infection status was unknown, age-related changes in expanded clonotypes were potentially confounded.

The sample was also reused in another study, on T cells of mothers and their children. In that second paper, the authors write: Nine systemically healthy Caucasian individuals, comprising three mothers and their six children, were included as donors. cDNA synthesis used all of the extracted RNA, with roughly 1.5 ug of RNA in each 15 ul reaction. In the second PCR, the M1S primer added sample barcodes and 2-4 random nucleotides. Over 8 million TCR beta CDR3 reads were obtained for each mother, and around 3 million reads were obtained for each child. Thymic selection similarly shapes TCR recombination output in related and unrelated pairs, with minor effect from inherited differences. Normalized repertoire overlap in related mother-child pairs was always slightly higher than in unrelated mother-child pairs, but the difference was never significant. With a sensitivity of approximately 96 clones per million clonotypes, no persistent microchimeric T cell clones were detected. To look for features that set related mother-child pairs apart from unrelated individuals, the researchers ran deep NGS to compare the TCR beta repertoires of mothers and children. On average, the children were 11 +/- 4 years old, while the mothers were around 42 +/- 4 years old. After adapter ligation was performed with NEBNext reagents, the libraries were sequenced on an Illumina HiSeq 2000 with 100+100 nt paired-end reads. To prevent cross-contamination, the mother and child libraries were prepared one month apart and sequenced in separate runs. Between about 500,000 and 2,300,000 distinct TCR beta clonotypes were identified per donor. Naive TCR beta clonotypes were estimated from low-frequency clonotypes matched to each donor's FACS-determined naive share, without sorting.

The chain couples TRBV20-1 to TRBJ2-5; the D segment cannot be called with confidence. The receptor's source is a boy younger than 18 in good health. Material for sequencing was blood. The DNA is TGCAGTGCTATGGGTACAGCGTCCCAAGAGACCCAGTACTTC. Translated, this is CSAMGTASQETQYF.